This entry describes one T cell receptor beta chain. Antigen: not known. This CDR3 is missing its conserved last phenylalanine or tryptophan, likely due to a read error. The data originate from a study of early T cells in non-severe SARS-CoV-2 infection. As for the study in general: Sequencing of bulk RNA from unsorted whole blood was done, without chain pairing.

V lost 5 bases and J lost 7, with 12 bases in between. Germline V CDR1 and CDR2: MNHNS, SASEGT. This CDR3 comprises 13 residues. TCRdb recomputed calls from the 5' RACE reads with MiXCR, one row per CDR3 protein. The sample has about 110,000 distinct CDR3 sequences, 9.5% to 13% seen once. Notes on the study in general: Missing private and CD4 specificities, VDJdb matching favored anti-spike CD8 responses.

The chain carries TRBV6-1 and TRBJ2-1, with D perhaps TRBD2 (5 bases). Sequencing was carried out using whole blood. This receptor was taken from an adult who was a healthcare worker with PCR-confirmed SARS-CoV-2 infection or an uninfected control (not recorded which). CDR3: CASSRRRGNEQFL. In DNA, the CDR3 is TGTGCCAGCAGTAGACGACGAGGGAATGAGCAGTTCCTC.